The present entry profiles one TCR beta chain with its context. The CDR3 has 10 amino acids. Trimming removed 7 bases from V and 3 bases from J, with 3 bases in between. The data were obtained in a study of identical twins. In TCRdb, the 5' RACE reads were re-called with MiXCR into one record per CDR3 protein. The repertoire holds hundreds of thousands of distinct CDR3 sequences, with roughly 6% as singletons. This sequence was found in a young man in good health. The sequencing sample was made of naive T cells sorted from blood. This chain links TRBV12-3 or TRBV12-4 with TRBJ1-1; D not resolved. CDR3: CASKYTEAFF. CDR3 nucleotides: TGTGCCAGCAAATACACTGAAGCTTTCTTT.